This TCR beta chain was documented in a study of shared clonotypes between healthy human individuals. Turning to this clone: Its antigen is unknown.

Authors' analysis steps: ImmunoSEQ gave junction-only sequences without quality scores, so filtering differed. Method: immunoSEQ multiplex PCR; TCRdb's copy keeps in-frame clones and lacks some. That table furnishes V, J and clone size, whereas the DNA furnished D and trimming. The data hold 750,000 to 1,000,000 clones, with 90% to 95% observed a single time. It was CD45RO-negative cells, positively selected for CCR7, that made up naive CD8 cells, with terminally differentiated effector memory CD45RA+ cells excluded. The CDR3 length is 14 residues. Trimming stripped 1 base from V and 3 bases from J, with 10 bases between. The germline V gene has CDR1 SGHVS and CDR2 FQNEAQ. Notes on the study in general: Incomplete sequencing of sorted subsets was indicated by rarefaction despite large depth. Clonotypes that were shared across a handful of donors made up 4.5% to 5% of naive CD4 clonotypes.

The rearrangement uses TRBV7-8 and TRBJ2-7; TRBD2 might be the D (5 bases). The TCR originated in a man aged 30-40 years in good health. What was sequenced was naive CD8+ T cells sorted from blood. The CDR3 spells CASSLVAGNYEQYF. The DNA of the CDR3 is TGTGCCAGCAGCTTAGTGGCCGGGAACTACGAGCAGTACTTC.